This T cell receptor (beta chain) was retrieved from a study of neurological immune-mediated disorders. Notes on the study in general: No CDR3 amino acid sequences recurred among expanded clones across subjects, suggesting private repertoires in all groups. While HTLV-1-associated myelopathy showed the greatest TCR clonal expansion, multiple sclerosis showed the least, falling below healthy controls.

This clonotype was recorded a few times. Its antigen is unidentified. The germline V gene encodes CDR1 MGHRA and CDR2 YSYEKL. Trimming stripped 5 bases from V and 9 bases from J, with 11 bases between. The CDR3 totals 12 residues. One entry per CDR3 protein results from TCRdb running MiXCR on the 5' RACE reads. Of approximately 74,000 distinct CDR3 sequences listed, around 5% are singletons. The sequence was collected from a man aged 18-30 years with multiple sclerosis. The sequenced sample consisted of PBMCs. The genes are TRBV4-1 and TRBJ2-1; D may be TRBD1 (5 bases). CDR3 nucleotides: TGCGCCAGCAGCACCACAGGTAGTGAGCAGTTCTTC. The encoded protein is CASSTTGSEQFF.